This T cell receptor (beta chain) came from a study of T cells in Graves' hyperthyroidism and ophthalmopathy. RNA transcripts provided the source from which TCR beta CDR3 regions were amplified. First-round RT-PCR with HTBI primers amplified the TCR CDR3 region. TCRdb redid the calling of the multiplex PCR reads with MiXCR, one entry per CDR3 protein. This repertoire shows some 460,000 distinct CDR3 sequences, 15% to 19% found once; its top ten account for approximately 7.5%. V was pared by 2 bases and J by 8 bases, with 22 bases between. This CDR3 contains 17 residues. CDR1 and CDR2 from the germline V gene are MNHNY and SVGAGI (reference sequence). The table lists this clonotype with a few counts. Its cognate antigen is unknown. Whole-study findings and limits: The authors' 13 V-J model separated ophthalmopathy from stable hyperthyroidism.

This sequence joins TRBV6-6 and TRBJ1-3, with TRBD1 as a possible D gene (6 bases). The sample consisted of blood. The TCR sequence derives from a woman in her late teens or twenties with Graves' hyperthyroidism. The CDR3: CASSYPWTVPSEDTIYF. The CDR3 DNA sequence: TGTGCCAGCAGTTACCCCTGGACAGTTCCCTCTGAGGACACCATATATTTT.